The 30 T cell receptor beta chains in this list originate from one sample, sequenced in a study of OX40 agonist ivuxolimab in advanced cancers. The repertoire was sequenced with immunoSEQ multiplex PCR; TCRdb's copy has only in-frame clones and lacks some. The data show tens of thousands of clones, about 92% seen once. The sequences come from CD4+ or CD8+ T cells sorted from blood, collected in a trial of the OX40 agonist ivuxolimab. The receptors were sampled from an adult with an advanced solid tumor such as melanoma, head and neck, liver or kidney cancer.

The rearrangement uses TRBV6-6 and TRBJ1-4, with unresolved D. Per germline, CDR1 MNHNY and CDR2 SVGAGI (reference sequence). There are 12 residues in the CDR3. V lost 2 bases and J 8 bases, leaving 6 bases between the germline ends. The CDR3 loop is CASSYALEKLFF. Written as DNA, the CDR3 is TGTGCCAGCAGTTACGCCCTAGAAAAACTGTTTTTT.

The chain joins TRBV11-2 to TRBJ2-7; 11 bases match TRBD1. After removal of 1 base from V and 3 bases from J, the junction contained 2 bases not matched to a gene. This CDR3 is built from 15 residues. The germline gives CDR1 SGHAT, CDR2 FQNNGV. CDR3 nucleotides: TGTGCCAGCAGCTTAGGTGGGACAGGGGGCTACGAGCAGTACTTC. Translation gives CASSLGGTGGYEQYF.

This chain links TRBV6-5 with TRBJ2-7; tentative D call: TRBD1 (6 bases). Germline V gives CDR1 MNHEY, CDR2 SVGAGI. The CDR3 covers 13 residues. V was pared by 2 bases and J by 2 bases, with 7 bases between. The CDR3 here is CASSYGGPYEQYF. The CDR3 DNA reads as TGTGCCAGCAGTTACGGGGGCCCCTACGAGCAGTACTTC.

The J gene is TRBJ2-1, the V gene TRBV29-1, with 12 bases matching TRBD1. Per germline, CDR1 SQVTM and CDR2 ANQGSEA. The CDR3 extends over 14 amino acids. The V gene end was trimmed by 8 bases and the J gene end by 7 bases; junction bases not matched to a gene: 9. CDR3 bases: TGCAGCTCGACTGGGGACAGGGGGCTAAATGAGCAGTTCTTC. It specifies CSSTGDRGLNEQFF.

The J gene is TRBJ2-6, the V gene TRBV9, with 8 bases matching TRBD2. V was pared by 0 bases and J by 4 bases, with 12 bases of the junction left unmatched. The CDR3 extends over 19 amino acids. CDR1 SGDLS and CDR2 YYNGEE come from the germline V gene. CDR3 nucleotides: TGTGCCAGCAGCGTAGAGGGAGCGGGAGTATCTCTGGGGGCCAACGTCCTGACTTTC. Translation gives CASSVEGAGVSLGANVLTF. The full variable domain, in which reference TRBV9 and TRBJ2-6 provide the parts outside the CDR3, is DSGVTQTPKHLITATGQRVTLRCSPRSGDLSVYWYQQSLDQGLQFLIQYYNGEERAKGNILERFSAQQFPDLHSELNLSSLELGDSALYFCASSVEGAGVSLGANVLTFGAGSRLTVL.

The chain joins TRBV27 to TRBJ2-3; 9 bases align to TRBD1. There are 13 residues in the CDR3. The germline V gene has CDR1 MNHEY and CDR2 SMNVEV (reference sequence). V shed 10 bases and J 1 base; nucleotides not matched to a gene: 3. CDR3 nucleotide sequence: TGTGCCACCCGGACAGGGGGCACAGATACGCAGTATTTT. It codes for CATRTGGTDTQYF.

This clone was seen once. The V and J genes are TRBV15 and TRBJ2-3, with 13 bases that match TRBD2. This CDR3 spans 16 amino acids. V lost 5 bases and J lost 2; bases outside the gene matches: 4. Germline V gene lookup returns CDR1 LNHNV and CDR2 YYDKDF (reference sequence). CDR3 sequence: CATSPTSGGFTDTQYF. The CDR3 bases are TGTGCCACCAGCCCGACTAGCGGGGGGTTCACAGATACGCAGTATTTT. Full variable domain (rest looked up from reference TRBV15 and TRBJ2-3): DAMVIQNPRYQVTQFGKPVTLSCSQTLNHNVMYWYQQKSSQAPKLLFHYYDKDFNNEADTPDNFQSRRPNTSFCFLDIRSPGLGDTAMYLCATSPTSGGFTDTQYFGPGTRLTVL.

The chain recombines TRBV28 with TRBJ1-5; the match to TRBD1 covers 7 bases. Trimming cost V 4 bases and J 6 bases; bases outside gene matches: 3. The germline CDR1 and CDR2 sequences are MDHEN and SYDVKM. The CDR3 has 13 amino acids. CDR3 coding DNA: TGTGCCAGCAGTTACAGGGGCGGTCAGCCCCAGCATTTT. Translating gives CASSYRGGQPQHF.

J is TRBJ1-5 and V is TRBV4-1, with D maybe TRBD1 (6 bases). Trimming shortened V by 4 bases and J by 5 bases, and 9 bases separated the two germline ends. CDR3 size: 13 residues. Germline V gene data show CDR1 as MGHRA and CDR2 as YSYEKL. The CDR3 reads CASSRPGDQPQHF. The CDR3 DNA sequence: TGCGCCAGCAGCCGACCAGGGGATCAGCCCCAGCATTTT.

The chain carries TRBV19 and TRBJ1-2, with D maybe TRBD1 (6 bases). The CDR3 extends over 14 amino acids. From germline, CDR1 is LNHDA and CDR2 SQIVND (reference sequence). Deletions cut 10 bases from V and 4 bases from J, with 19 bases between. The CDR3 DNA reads TGTGCCACCGAGTATGGAGAAGGGGGCTATGGCTACACCTTC. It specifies CATEYGEGGYGYTF.

The CDR3 spells CASSQVELQTQYF. In nucleotides, the CDR3 is TGCGCCAGCAGCCAAGTGGAGTTGCAGACCCAGTACTTC. The chain carries TRBV4-1 and TRBJ2-5; D unclear. V shed 1 base and J shed 6 bases, with 9 bases lying between them. Germline V lookup: CDR1 MGHRA, CDR2 YSYEKL. The CDR3 is made up of 13 amino acids.

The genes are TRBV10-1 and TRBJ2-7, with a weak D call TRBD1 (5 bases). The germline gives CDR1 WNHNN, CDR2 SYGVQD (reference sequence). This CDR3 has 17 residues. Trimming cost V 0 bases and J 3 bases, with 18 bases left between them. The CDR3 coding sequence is TGCGCCAGCAGTGAGTCGAAGGTCCAGGGAAAGTTCTACGAGCAGTACTTC. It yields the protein CASSESKVQGKFYEQYF.

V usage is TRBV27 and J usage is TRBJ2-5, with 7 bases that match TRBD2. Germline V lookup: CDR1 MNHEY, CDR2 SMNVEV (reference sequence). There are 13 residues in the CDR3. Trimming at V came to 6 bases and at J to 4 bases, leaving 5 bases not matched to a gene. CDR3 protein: CASRLGLRETQYF. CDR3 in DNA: TGTGCCAGCAGGTTGGGACTAAGAGAGACCCAGTACTTC.

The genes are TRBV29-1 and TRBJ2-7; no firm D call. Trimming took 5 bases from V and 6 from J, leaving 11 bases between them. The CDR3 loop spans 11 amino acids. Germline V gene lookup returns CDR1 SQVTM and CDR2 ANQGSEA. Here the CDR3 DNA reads TGCAGCGTTTCCTATGGCCGCGAGCAGTACTTC. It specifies CSVSYGREQYF.

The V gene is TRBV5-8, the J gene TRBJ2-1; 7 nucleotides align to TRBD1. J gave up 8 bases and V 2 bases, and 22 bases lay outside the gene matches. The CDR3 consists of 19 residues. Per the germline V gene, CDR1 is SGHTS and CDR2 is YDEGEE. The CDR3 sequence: CASSLGTGVLGRTGDEQFF. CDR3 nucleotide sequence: TGTGCCAGCAGCTTAGGAACAGGGGTCTTGGGCCGGACCGGGGATGAGCAGTTCTTC.

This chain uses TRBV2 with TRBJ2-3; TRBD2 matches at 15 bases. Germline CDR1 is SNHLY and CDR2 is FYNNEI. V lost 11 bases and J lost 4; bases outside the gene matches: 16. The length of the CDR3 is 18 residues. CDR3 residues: CALKRPRTSGRAPDTQYF. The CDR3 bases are TGTGCCTTAAAGAGACCCCGGACTAGCGGGAGGGCCCCAGATACGCAGTATTTT.

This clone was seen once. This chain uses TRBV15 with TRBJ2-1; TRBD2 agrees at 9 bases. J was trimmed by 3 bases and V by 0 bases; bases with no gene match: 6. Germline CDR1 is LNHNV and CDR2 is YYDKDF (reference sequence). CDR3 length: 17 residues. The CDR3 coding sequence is TGTGCCACCAGCAGAGATCCCCCTAGCGGGAACTACAATGAGCAGTTCTTC. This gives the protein CATSRDPPSGNYNEQFF.

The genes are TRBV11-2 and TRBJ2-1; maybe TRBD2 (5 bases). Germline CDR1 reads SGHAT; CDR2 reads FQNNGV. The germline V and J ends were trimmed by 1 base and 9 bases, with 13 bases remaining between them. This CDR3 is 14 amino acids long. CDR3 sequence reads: CASSLGVGAVEQFF. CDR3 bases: TGTGCCAGCAGCTTAGGGGTGGGAGCAGTTGAGCAGTTCTTC.

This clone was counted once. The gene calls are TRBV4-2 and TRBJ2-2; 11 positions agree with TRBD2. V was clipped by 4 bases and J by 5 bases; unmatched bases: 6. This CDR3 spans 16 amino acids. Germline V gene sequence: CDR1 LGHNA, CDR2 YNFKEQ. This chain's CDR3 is CASSPTSGRSTGELFF. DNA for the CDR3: TGTGCCAGCAGCCCCACTAGCGGGAGAAGTACCGGGGAGCTGTTTTTT.

The CDR3 DNA follows: TGTGCCAGCCTTTCCCCCAGGGATAACTACGAGCAGTACTTC. Protein sequence: CASLSPRDNYEQYF. This chain connects TRBV6-6 to TRBJ2-7, with D possibly being TRBD1 (5 bases). The CDR3 consists of 14 residues. V was shortened by 8 bases and J by 3 bases, with 17 bases between the two germline ends. Germline V gene sequence: CDR1 MNHNY, CDR2 SVGAGI (reference sequence).

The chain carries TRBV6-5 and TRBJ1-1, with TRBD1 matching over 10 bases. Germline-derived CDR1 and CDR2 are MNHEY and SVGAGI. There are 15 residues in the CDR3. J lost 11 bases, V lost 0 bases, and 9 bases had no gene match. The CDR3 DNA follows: TGTGCCAGCAGTTACTCGTATGACAGGGGGCTCGGGGCTTTCTTT. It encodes CASSYSYDRGLGAFF.

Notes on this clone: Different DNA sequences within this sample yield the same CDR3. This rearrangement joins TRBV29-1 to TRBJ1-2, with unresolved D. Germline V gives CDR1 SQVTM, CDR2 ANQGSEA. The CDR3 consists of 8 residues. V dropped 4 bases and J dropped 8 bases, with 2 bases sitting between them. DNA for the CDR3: TGCAGCGTTGCAGGCTACACCTTC. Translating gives CSVAGYTF.

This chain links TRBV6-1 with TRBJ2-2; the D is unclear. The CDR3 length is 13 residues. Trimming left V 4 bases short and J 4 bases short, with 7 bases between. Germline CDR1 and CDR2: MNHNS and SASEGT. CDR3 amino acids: CASSGYFTGELFF. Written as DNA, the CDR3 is TGTGCCAGCAGTGGTTACTTCACCGGGGAGCTGTTTTTT.

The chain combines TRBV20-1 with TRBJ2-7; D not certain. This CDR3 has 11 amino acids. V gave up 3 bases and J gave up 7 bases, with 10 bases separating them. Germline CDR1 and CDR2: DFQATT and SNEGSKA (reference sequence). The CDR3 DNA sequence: TGCAGTGCTAGGTCGTATGGGGAGCAGTACTTC. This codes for CSARSYGEQYF.

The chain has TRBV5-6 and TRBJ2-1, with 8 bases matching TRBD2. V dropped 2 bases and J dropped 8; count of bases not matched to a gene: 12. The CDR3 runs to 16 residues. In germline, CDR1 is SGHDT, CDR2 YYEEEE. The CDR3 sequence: CASSFPSGRAGDEQFF. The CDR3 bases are TGTGCCAGCAGCTTTCCATCCGGGAGGGCCGGGGATGAGCAGTTCTTC.

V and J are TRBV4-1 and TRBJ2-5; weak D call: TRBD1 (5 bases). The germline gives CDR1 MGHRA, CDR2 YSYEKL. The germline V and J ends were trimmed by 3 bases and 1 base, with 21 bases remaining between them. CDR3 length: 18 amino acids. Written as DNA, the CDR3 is TGCGCCAGCAGCCACCCACAGGAACCTAGATCCCGCCAAGAGACCCAGTACTTC. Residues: CASSHPQEPRSRQETQYF.

CDR3 DNA: TGCGCCAGCAGCCAAGAGGGGATGACGGGGGATAACACAGATACGCAGTATTTT. It codes for CASSQEGMTGDNTDTQYF. The chain combines TRBV4-3 with TRBJ2-3, with D perhaps TRBD2 (6 bases). The ends were cut back, 0 bases at V and 2 bases at J, with 18 bases in the middle. This CDR3 region has 18 residues. Germline CDR1 reads LGHNA; CDR2 reads YSLEER.

CDR3 bases: TGTGCCAGTAGTATATCGGATAACACTGAAGCTTTCTTT. Its translation is CASSISDNTEAFF. The rearrangement joins TRBV19 to TRBJ1-1; D unclear. The germline V gene has CDR1 LNHDA and CDR2 SQIVND (reference sequence). The CDR3 length is 13 residues. V lost 2 bases and J lost 2, with 6 bases in between. Drawing the rest from reference TRBV19 and TRBJ1-1, the complete variable domain is DGGITQSPKYLFRKEGQNVTLSCEQNLNHDAMYWYRQDPGQGLRLIYYSQIVNDFQKGDIAEGYSVSREKKESFPLTVTSAQKNPTAFYLCASSISDNTEAFFGQGTRLTVV.

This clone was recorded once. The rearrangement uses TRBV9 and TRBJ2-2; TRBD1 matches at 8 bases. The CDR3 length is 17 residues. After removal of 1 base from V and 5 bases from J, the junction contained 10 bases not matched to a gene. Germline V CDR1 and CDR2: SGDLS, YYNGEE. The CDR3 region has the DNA TGTGCCAGCAGCGTATCCCATACAGGGGGACGGACCGGGGAGCTGTTTTTT. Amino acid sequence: CASSVSHTGGRTGELFF.

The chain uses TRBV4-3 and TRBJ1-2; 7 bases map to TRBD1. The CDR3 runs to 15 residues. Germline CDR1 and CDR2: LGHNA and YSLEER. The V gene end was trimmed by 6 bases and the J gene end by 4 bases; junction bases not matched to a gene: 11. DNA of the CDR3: TGCGCCAGCAGTGACGTAGAGGGGGCCAGCTATGGCTACACCTTC. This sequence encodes CASSDVEGASYGYTF.